This T cell receptor beta chain was captured by sequencing in a study of OX40 agonist ivuxolimab in advanced cancers. For the study at large: Hepatocellular carcinoma, melanoma, renal cell or head and neck cancer occurred in dose-escalation patients.

A note on this clone: Its antigen is unidentified.

Profiling relied on immunoSEQ multiplex PCR, and the TCRdb table lists in-frame clones only, not all of them. The top ten hold roughly 5% of the sample, which has more than 90,000 clones, roughly four fifths seen once. Whole-study results and caveats: Among the nonresponders, some also had low normalized T-cell clonal expansion. Average numbers of expanded clones were greater in CD8+ T cells than in CD4+.

Trimming removed 5 bases from V and 1 base from J; junction bases left unmatched: 5. Germline CDR1 reads SGHTA; CDR2 reads FQGTGA. This CDR3 has 16 amino acids. The TCR originated in an adult with an advanced solid tumor such as melanoma, head and neck, liver or kidney cancer. The starting material was CD4+ or CD8+ T cells sorted from blood, obtained in a trial of the OX40 agonist ivuxolimab. The chain carries TRBV7-3 and TRBJ2-5; 12 positions match TRBD2. The CDR3 DNA follows: TGTGCCAGCAGCGCCGGGACTAGCGGGTTCCAAGAGACCCAGTACTTC. Protein product: CASSAGTSGFQETQYF.